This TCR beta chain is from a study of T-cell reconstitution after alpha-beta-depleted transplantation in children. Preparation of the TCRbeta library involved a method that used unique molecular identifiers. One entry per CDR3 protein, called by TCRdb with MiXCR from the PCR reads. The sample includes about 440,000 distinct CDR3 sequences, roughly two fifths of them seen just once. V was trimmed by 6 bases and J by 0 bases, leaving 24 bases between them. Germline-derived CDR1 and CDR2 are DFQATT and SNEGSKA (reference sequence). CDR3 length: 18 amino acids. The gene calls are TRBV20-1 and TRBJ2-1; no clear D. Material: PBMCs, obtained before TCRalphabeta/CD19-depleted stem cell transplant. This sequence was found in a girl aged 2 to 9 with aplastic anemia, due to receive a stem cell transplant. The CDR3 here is CSAPLLDLSRSSYNEQFF. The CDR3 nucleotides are TGCAGTGCCCCACTTCTTGACCTAAGCAGGAGCTCCTACAATGAGCAGTTCTTC.